This TCR beta chain stems from a study of type 1 regulatory T cells. About the research overall: T-allo10 is an in vitro-generated, Tr1-enriched CD4 T cell product specific for alloantigen.

TCRdb re-called the reads with MiXCR, one entry per CDR3 protein. The repertoire holds about 23,000 distinct CDR3 sequences, around half seen once, with under 5% in the top ten. In regard to this clonotype: What it binds is not known.

CDR1 is LNHDA and CDR2 is SQIVND in the germline V gene (reference sequence). Trimming shortened V by 9 bases and J by 6 bases, and 24 bases separated the two germline ends. The CDR3 runs 16 residues. This clonotype was obtained from a human donor in good health. Material for sequencing was cultured T cells, either the whole culture or a sorted T cell fraction (not recorded which). The chain has TRBV19 and TRBJ2-1; perhaps TRBD1 as D (5 bases). The CDR3 sequence is CASFNFWGPPPNEQFF. CDR3 coding DNA: TGTGCCAGCTTTAATTTTTGGGGCCCACCACCCAATGAGCAGTTCTTC.